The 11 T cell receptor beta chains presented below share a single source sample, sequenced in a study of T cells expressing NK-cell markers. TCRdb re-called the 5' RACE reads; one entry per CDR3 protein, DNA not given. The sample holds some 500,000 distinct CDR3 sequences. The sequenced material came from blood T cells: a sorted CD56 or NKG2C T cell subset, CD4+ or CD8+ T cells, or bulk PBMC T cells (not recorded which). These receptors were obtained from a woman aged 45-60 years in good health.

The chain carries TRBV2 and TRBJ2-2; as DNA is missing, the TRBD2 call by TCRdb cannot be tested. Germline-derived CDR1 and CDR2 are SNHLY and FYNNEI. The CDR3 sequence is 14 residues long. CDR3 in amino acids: CASSEARGSGELFF.

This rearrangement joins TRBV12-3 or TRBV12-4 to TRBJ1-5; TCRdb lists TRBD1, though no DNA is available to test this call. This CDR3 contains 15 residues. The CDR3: CASSYGGGSNQPQHF.

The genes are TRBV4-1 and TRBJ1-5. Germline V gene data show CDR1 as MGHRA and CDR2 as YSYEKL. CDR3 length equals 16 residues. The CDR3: CASSQVRGMADQPQHF.

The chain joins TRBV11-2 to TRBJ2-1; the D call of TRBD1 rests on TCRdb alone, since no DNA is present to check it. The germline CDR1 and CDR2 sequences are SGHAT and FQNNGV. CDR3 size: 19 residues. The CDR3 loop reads CASSPRGGPGRRGVNEQFF.

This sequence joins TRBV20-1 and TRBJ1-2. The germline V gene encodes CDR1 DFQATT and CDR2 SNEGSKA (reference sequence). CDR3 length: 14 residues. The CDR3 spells CSARDMGYNYGYTF.

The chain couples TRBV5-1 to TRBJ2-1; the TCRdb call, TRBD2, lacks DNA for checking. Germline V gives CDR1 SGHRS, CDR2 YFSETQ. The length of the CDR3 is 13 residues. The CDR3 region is CASSMGPLGEQFF.

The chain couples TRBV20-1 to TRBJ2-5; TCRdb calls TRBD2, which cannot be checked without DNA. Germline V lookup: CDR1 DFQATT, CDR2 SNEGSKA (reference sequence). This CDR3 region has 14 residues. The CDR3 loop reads CSARGREGVWTQYF.

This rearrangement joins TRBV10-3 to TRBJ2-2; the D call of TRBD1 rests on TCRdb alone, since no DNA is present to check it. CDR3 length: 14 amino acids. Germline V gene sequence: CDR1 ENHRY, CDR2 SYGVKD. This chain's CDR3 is CAMSGTSNTGELFF.

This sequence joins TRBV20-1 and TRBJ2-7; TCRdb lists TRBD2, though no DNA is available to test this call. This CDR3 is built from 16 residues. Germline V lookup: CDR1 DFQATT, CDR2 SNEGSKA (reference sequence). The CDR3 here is CSASTPSRAGGYEQYF.

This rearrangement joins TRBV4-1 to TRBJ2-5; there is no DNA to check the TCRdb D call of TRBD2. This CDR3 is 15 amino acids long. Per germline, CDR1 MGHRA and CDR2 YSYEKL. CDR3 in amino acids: CASSQGDGRAETQYF.

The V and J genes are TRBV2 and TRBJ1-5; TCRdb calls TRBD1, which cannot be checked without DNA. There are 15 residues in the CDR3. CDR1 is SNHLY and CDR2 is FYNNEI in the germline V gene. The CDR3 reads CASSARTGGAQPQHF.